This T cell receptor beta chain was sequenced in a study of OX40 agonist ivuxolimab in advanced cancers. TCRdb keeps only in-frame clones here, not all; method: immunoSEQ multiplex PCR. The sample includes some 30,000 clones, about 90% of them seen just once. The origin of this receptor is an adult with an advanced solid tumor such as melanoma, head and neck, liver or kidney cancer. Specimen: CD4+ or CD8+ T cells sorted from blood, collected in a trial of the OX40 agonist ivuxolimab.

CDR3 nucleotides: TGTGCCAGCTCACCACCCGGGCTGGAGGACTATGGCTACACCTTC. Its protein is CASSPPGLEDYGYTF. The V and J genes are TRBV18 and TRBJ1-2; the D is unclear. The germline V gene has CDR1 KGHSH and CDR2 LQKENI. Trimming took off 0 bases at V and 3 bases at J, with 11 bases between the two ends. The CDR3 has 15 amino acids.